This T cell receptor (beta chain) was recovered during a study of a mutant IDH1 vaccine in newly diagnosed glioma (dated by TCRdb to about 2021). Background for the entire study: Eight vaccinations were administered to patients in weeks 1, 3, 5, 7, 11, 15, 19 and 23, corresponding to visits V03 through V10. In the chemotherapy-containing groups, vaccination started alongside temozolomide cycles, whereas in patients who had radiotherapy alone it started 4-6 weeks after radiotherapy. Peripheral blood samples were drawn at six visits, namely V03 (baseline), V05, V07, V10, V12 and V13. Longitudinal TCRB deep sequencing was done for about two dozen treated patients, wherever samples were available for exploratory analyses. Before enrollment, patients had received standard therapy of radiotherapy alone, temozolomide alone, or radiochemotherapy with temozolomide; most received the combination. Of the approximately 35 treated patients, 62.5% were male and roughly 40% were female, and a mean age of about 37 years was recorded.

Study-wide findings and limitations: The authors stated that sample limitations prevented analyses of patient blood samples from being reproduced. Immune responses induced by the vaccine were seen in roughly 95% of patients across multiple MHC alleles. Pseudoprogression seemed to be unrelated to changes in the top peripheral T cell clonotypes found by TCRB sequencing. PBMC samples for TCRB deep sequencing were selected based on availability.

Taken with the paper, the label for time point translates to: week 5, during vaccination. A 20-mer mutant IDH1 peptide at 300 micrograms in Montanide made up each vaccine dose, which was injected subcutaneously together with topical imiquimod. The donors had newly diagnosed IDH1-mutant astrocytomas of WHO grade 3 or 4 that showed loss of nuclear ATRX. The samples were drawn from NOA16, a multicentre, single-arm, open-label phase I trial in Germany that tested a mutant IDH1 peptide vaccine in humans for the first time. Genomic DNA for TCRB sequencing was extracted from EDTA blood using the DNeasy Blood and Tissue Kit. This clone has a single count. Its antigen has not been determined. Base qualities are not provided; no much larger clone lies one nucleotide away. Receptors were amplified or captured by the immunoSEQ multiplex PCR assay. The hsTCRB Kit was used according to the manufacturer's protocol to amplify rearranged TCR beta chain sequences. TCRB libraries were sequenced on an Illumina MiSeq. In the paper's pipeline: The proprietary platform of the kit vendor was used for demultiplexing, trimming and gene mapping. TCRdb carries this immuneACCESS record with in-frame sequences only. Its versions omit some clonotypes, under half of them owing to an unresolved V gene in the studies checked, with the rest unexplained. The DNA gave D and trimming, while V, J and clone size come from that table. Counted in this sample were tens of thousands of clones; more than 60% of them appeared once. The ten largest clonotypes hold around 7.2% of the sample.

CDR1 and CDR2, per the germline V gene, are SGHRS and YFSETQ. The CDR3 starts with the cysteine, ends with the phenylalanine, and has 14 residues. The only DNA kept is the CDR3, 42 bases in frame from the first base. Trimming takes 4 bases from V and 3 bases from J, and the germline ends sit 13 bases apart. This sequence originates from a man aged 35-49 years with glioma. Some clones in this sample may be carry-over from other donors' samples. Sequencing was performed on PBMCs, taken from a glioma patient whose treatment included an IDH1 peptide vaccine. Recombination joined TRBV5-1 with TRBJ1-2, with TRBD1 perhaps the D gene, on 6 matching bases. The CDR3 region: CASSVDGGHYGYTF. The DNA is TGCGCCAGCAGCGTCGATGGGGGGCACTATGGCTACACCTTC.